This T cell receptor beta chain was identified during a study of CD4 and CD8 cells across lung adenocarcinoma regions. MiXCR was run by TCRdb on the PCR reads, yielding one entry per CDR3 protein. The sample has over 6,000 distinct CDR3 sequences, roughly three fifths seen once. The patients had localized lung adenocarcinoma, a non-small cell subtype. The TCR sequence derives from a female donor with lung adenocarcinoma. The CD4 and CD8 labels of this study may be unreliable. The sample taken for sequencing was CD4+ T cells from the center of a lung tumor.

CDR3 DNA sequence: TGTGCCAGCAGTGGCCCGGACAGGGTTGAGACCCAGTACTTC. As protein: CASSGPDRVETQYF. The rearrangement joins TRBV6-1 to TRBJ2-5; 8 nucleotides line up with TRBD1. Germline V gene data show CDR1 as MNHNS and CDR2 as SASEGT. The V and J ends lost 4 bases and 5 bases, in that order; junction bases with no gene match: 6. The CDR3 sequence is 14 residues long.